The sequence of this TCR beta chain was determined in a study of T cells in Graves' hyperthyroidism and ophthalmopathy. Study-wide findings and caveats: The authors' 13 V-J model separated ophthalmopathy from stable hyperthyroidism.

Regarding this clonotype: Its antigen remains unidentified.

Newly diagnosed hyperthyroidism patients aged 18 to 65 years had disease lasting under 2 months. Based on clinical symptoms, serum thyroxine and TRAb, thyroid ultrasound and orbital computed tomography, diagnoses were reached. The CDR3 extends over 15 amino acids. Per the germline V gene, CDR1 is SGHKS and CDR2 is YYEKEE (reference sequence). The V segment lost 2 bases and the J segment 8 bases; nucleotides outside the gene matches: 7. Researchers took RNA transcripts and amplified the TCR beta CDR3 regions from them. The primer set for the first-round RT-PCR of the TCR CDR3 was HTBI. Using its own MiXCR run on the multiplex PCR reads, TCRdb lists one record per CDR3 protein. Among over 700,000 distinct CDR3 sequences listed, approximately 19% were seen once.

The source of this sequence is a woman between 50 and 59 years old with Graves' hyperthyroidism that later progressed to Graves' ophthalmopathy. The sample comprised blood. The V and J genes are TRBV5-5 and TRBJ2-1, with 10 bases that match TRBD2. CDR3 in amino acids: CASSFISGGDYEQFF. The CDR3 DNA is TGTGCCAGCAGCTTTATAAGCGGGGGGGACTATGAGCAGTTCTTC.